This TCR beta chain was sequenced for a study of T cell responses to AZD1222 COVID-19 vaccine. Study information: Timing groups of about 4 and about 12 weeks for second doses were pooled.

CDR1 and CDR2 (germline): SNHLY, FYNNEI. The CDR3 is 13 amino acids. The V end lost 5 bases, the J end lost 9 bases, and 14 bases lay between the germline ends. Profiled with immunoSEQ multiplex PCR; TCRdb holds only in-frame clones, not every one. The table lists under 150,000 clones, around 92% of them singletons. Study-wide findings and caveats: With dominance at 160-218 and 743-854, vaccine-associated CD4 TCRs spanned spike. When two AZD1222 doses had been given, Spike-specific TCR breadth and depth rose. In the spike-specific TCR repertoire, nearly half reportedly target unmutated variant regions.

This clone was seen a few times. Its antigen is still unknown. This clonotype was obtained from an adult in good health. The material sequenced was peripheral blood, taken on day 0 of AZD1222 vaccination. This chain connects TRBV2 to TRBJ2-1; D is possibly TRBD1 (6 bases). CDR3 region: CASSSQGAVEQFF. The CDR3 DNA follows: TGTGCCAGCAGTTCACAGGGCGCGGTTGAGCAGTTCTTC. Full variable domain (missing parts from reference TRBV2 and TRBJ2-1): EPEVTQTPSHQVTQMGQEVILRCVPISNHLYFYWYRQILGQKVEFLVSFYNNEISEKSEIFDDQFSVERPDGSNFTLKIRSTKLEDSAMYFCASSSQGAVEQFFGPGTRLTVL.